The next 4 T cell receptor beta chains were all read from a single sample in a study of gammadelta T cells during hepatitis C antiviral therapy. Using roughly 23-32 PCR cycles, TRG and TRD CDR3 amplicons were generated. mRNA from sorted cells was used for cDNA synthesis. TCRdb itself ran the RT-PCR reads through MiXCR, one entry per CDR3 protein. In all, the sample yields a few distinct CDR3 sequences. Indicated treatment: sofosbuvir plus ledipasvir, interferon-free. The source was Vgamma9-negative gamma-delta T cells from peripheral blood, collected at week 48 follow-up after direct-acting antiviral therapy. Receptors originate from an adult with chronic hepatitis C.

Concerning this clonotype: One end of the junction does not line up with germline, which may come from a read error. This beta chain came through as a stray read in a library set up for delta chains, and its size says little. The rearrangement joins TRBV6-6 to TRBJ2-5, with D uncertain. CDR3 length: 14 amino acids. Per germline, CDR1 MNHNY and CDR2 SVGAGI (reference sequence). The CDR3 nucleotides are TGTGCCAGCGGTGATCCTCCAGTCCAAGACACCCAGTACTTT. Translation: CASGDPPVQDTQYF.

On this clonotype: Found in a library prepared for delta chains, this beta chain is an off-target read, and its abundance has little meaning. This sequence joins TRBV6-6 and TRBJ2-7; a possible D gene is TRBD2 (7 bases). The CDR3 is 14 amino acids. Germline CDR1 reads MNHNY; CDR2 reads SVGAGI (reference sequence). Trimming cost V 6 bases and J 10 bases, with 22 bases left between them. The CDR3 region is CASRRLGGLEEQYF. CDR3 sequence (DNA): TGTGCCAGCAGAAGACTGGGGGGGCTGGAGGAACAGTACTTC.

Worth noting for this clonotype: The junction departs from germline at one end; a sequencing error may be responsible. A library made for delta chains picked up this beta chain off target, so its size means little. The V and J genes are TRBV6-9 and TRBJ2-2; 9 bases are a match to TRBD1. The CDR3 sequence is 14 residues long. Germline-derived CDR1 and CDR2 are MNHGY and SVAAGI. The DNA of the CDR3 is TGTGCCAGCAAACAGGGGGCAAACACCGGGCAGCCCTACTTT. Translating gives CASKQGANTGQPYF.

Details on this clonotype: This beta chain came through as a stray read in a library set up for delta chains, and its size says little. This chain joins TRBV3-1 and TRBJ2-1, with D possibly being TRBD1 (6 bases). V lost 0 bases to trimming and J lost 9 bases, with 12 bases between them. This CDR3 has 14 residues. In germline, CDR1 is LGHDT, CDR2 YNNKEL (reference sequence). CDR3 loop: CASSQEGAGAEQFF. In DNA form, the CDR3 reads TGTGCCAGCAGCCAAGAGGGGGCAGGGGCTGAGCAGTTCTTC.